This entry features one T cell receptor beta chain sequence. Its target is not known. PCR primers comprised 60 Vbeta and 13 Jbeta primers. Here immunoSEQ multiplex PCR was the method, and the copy in TCRdb shows in-frame clones only, minus some. The repertoire table contains approximately 96,000 clones. The CDR3 consists of 15 residues. Germline V gene lookup returns CDR1 LGHNA and CDR2 YSLEER. Trimming pared 0 bases from V and 7 bases from J, leaving 15 bases between. This entry comes from a study of cytomegalovirus exposure and HLA in healthy donors. Study-wide points: The study designated roughly 160 TCR beta chains cytomegalovirus-associated.

V usage is TRBV4-3 and J usage is TRBJ1-2; D is undetermined. Sequencing input: PBMCs. This TCR was sampled from a girl between 5 and 17 years old in good health and CMV-seropositive. CDR3 nucleotides: TGCGCCAGCAGCCAAGATCAGGCCTACTGGGTTGGCTACACCTTC. Translation gives CASSQDQAYWVGYTF.